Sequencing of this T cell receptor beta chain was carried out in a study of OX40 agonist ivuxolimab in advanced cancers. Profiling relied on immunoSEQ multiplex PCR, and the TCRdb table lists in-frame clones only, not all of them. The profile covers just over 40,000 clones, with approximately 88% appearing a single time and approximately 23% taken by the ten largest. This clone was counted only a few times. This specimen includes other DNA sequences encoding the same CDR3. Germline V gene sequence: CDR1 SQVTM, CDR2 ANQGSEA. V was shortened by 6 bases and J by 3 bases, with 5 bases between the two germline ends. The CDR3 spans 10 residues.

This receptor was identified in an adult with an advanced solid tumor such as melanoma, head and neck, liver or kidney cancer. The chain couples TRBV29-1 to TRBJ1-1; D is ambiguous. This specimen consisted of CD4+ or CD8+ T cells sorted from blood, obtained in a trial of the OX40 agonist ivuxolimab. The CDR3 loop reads CSVWYTEAFF. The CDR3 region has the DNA TGCAGCGTGTGGTACACTGAAGCTTTCTTT.